These 3 T cell receptor beta chains came from one sample sequenced in a study of T cells expressing NK-cell markers. Each CDR3 protein gets one entry in TCRdb, which reprocessed the 5' RACE reads and gives no DNA. This sample's clone table lists 500,000 to 700,000 distinct CDR3 sequences. The specimen was blood T cells: a sorted CD56 or NKG2C T cell subset, CD4+ or CD8+ T cells, or bulk PBMC T cells (not recorded which). The receptors here all came from a man aged 18 to 29 in good health.

CDR3 loop: CASSLGQGSFAFF. V and J are TRBV7-2 and TRBJ1-1; TCRdb calls TRBD1, which cannot be checked without DNA. The CDR3 is 13 amino acids. The germline CDR1 and CDR2 sequences are SGHTA and FQGNSA.

The J gene is TRBJ2-1, the V gene TRBV3-1. The CDR3 has 14 residues. Germline V gene sequence: CDR1 LGHDT, CDR2 YNNKEL (reference sequence). The CDR3 loop is CASSRGLFYNEQFF.

The J gene is TRBJ2-3, the V gene TRBV6-1; TCRdb reports TRBD1, a call that lacks DNA to check it against. CDR3 size: 14 residues. Germline lookup yields CDR1 MNHNS and CDR2 SASEGT. CDR3 sequence reads: CASSLDRLTDTQYF.